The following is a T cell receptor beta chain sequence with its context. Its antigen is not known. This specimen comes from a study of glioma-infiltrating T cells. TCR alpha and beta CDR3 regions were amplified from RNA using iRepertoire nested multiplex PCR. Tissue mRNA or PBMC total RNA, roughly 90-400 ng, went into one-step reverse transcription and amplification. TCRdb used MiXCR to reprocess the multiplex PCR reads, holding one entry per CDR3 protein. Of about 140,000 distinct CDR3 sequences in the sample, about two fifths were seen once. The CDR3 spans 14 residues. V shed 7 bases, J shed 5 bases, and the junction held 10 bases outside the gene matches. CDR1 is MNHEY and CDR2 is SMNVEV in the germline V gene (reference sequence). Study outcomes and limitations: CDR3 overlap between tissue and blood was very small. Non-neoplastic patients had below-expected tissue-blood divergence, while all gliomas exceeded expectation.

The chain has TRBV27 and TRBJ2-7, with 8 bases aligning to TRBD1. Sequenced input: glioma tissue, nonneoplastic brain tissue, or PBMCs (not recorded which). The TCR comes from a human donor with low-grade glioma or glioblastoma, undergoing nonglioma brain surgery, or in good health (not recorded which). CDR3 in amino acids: CASTSIDRGHEQYF. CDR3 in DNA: TGTGCCAGCACTTCTATCGACAGGGGCCACGAGCAGTACTTC.